This T cell receptor (beta chain) was obtained from a study of regulatory T cells in long-lasting Graves disease. Germline V gives CDR1 SGHNT, CDR2 YENEEA. The CDR3 has 18 residues. The germline V and J ends were trimmed by 0 bases and 3 bases, with 20 bases remaining between them. Notes on this clonotype: Just one base apart from a much larger clone, this may be a read error.

HTBI primers from iRepertoire and Arm-PCR of CDR3 regions yielded the TCR beta libraries. TCRdb itself ran the multiplex PCR reads through MiXCR, one entry per CDR3 protein. The sample carries roughly 560,000 distinct CDR3 sequences, about 15% recorded once. This sample's time point: newly diagnosed GD, antithyroid drugs for less than 3 months. PBMCs provided the RNA from which the TCR library was made. Another study also made use of these data, one on T cells in Graves' hyperthyroidism and ophthalmopathy.

This clonotype was sampled from a woman aged 35-65 years with Graves disease. The chain carries TRBV11-3 and TRBJ1-1, with TRBD1 as a possible D gene (6 bases). This specimen was peripheral blood mononuclear cells (PBMCs), taken at new diagnosis, from a patient treated with antithyroid drugs. CDR3 region: CASSLDVLYRGAHTEAFF. The DNA of the CDR3 is TGTGCCAGCAGCTTAGACGTCCTCTACCGGGGGGCGCACACTGAAGCTTTCTTT.